This T cell receptor beta chain came from a study of blood T cell repertoires in COVID-19. The germline V gene encodes CDR1 WSHSY and CDR2 SAAADI. This CDR3 spans 12 amino acids. With 6 bases clipped from V and 10 bases from J, the junction kept 6 bases outside the gene matches. Sequencing was performed with immunoSEQ multiplex PCR; in TCRdb, only in-frame clones are kept and a portion is missing. The sample holds about 190,000 clones, roughly nine tenths seen once. The sample holds a few counts of this clone. The TCR sequence derives from a man aged 25-40 years with acute or convalescent COVID-19. The sequenced material came from peripheral blood. The rearrangement links TRBV10-2 to TRBJ2-1; the match to TRBD2 covers 7 bases. CDR3: CASRAPSGEQFF. The CDR3 nucleotides read TGCGCCAGCAGAGCACCTAGCGGCGAGCAGTTCTTC.